What follows is one TCR beta chain and its context. There is no known antigen for this receptor. Base qualities are not recorded, but no much larger clone differs from it by a single base. TCRbeta CDR3 regions were amplified from genomic DNA by means of the immunoSEQ Assay, a bias-controlled multiplex PCR. From the authors' description of their analysis: Nucleated cell counts per sample were estimated from amplification of reference gene primers within the assay. To quantify the absolute abundance of each unique TCRbeta CDR3 rearrangement, sequence reads were collapsed and filtered. Productive Simpson clonality was computed per sample as the square root of Simpson's diversity index over productive rearrangements. Here the immuneACCESS table is served through TCRdb, limited to in-frame sequences with V and J called. Missing clones are a known gap in these copies; in checked studies unresolved V genes cover under half, and the rest lacks a known reason. Clone size and V and J calls were adopted from that table, with D and trimming inferred from the DNA. The sample profile shows more than 150,000 clones; roughly four fifths of them were found once. The ten largest account for roughly 6.1% of the sample.

Between the V and J ends, shortened by 8 bases and 0 bases respectively, the junction contains 8 bases. The CDR3 spans 12 residues, from the cysteine through the phenylalanine. CDR3 DNA only is kept here, 36 bases in frame from base 1. The record originates from a study of blood T cell repertoires in COVID-19 (dated by TCRdb to the early 2020s). Study-wide context: Samples covering the acute and convalescent phases of COVID-19 were provided by collaborators in the United States, Italy and Spain. The material from the prospective study consisted of cDNA or gDNA derived from T cells, B-cell-depleted T cells, or PBMCs. Deeply sampled blood TCRbeta repertoires from subjects exposed to, actively infected with, or recovered from COVID-19 were included in the dataset. The repertoires were released in a freely available public database meant as a resource for research on the immune response to SARS-CoV-2. Samples were obtained from the ongoing ImmuneRACE study (first 160 participants) and from approximately 1,200 subjects provided by 6 global collaborators. Sample metadata almost always included a de-identified subject ID, COVID-19 status, age in years and sex. Where HLA class I and class II types were available, the types were taken from metadata supplied by the sample provider, not from assay-based typing. The research as a whole found: The amount of clinical and demographic metadata varied by source and participant and was provided uncurated.

The collaborating institutions used their own protocols to collect whole blood in K2EDTA tubes. Collaborator samples were shipped for TCRbeta analysis as frozen whole blood, isolated PBMCs, or DNA extracted from either sample type. The chain is made from TRBV12-3 or TRBV12-4 and TRBJ2-7; too little of a D gene remains to name it. The TCR was taken from a woman aged 40 to 50 with acute or convalescent COVID-19. The sequencing sample was made of peripheral blood. This receptor carries the CDR3 CASSQVSYEQYF. The DNA sequence reads TGTGCCAGCTCTCAGGTCTCCTACGAGCAGTACTTC.